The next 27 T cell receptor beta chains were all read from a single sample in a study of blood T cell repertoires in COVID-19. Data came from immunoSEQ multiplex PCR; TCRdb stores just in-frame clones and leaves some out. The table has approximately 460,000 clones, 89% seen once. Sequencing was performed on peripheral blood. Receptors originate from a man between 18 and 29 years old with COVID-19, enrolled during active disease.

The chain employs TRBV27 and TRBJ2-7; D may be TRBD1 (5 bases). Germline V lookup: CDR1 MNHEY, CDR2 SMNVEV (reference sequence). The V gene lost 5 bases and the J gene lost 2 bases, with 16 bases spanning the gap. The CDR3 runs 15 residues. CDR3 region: CASSHTGNRAYEQYF. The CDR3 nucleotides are TGTGCCAGCAGTCATACAGGAAATAGGGCCTACGAGCAGTACTTC.

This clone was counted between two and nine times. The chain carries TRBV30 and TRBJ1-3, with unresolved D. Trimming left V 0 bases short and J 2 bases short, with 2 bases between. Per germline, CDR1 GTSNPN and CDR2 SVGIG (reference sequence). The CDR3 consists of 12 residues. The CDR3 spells CAWSVAGNTIYF. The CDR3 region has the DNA TGTGCCTGGAGTGTCGCTGGAAACACCATATATTTT.

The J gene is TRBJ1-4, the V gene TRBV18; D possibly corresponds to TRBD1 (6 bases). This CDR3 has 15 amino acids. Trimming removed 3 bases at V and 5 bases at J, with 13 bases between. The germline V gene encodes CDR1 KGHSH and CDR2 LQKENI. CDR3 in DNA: TGTGCCAGCTCACCGCAGACAGGACCGAATGAAAAACTGTTTTTT. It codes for CASSPQTGPNEKLFF.

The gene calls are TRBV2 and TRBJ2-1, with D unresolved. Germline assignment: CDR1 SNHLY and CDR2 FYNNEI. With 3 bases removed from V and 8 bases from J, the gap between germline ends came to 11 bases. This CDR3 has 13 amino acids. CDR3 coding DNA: TGTGCCAGCAGTGACGTCACAGTCTATGAGCAGTTCTTC. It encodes CASSDVTVYEQFF.

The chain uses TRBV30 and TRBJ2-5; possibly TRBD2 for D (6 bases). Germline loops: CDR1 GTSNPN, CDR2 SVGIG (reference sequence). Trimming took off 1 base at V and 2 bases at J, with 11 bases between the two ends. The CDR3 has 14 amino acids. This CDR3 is CAWSGRGRQETQYF. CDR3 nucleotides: TGTGCCTGGAGTGGGAGGGGCCGACAAGAGACCCAGTACTTC.

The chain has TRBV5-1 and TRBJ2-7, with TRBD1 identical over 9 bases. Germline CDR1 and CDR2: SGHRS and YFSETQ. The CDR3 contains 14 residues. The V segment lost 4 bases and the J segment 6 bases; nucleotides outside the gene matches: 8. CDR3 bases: TGCGCCAGCAGCCCCCGGGACAGGGTATCCGAGCAGTACTTC. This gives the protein CASSPRDRVSEQYF.

The CDR3 reads CASNLGGGEAFF. The CDR3, as DNA: TGTGCCAGTAACCTAGGGGGTGGTGAAGCTTTCTTT. This chain connects TRBV19 to TRBJ1-1, with a weak D call TRBD1 (6 bases). Per germline, CDR1 LNHDA and CDR2 SQIVND (reference sequence). The CDR3 is made up of 12 amino acids. With 7 bases removed from V and 7 bases from J, the gap between germline ends came to 13 bases. The full variable domain, its missing parts supplied by reference TRBV19 and TRBJ1-1, is DGGITQSPKYLFRKEGQNVTLSCEQNLNHDAMYWYRQDPGQGLRLIYYSQIVNDFQKGDIAEGYSVSREKKESFPLTVTSAQKNPTAFYLCASNLGGGEAFFGQGTRLTVV.

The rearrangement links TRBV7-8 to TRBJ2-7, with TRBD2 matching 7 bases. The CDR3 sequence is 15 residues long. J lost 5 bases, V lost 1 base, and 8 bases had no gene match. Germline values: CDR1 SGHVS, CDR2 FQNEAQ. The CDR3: CASSLERLAANEQYF. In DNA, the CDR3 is TGTGCCAGCAGCTTAGAGAGGCTAGCGGCTAACGAGCAGTACTTC. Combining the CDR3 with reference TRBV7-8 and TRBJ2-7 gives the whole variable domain GAGVSQSPRYKVAKRGQDVALRCDPISGHVSLFWYQQALGQGPEFLTYFQNEAQLDKSGLPSDRFFAERPEGSVSTLKIQRTQQEDSAVYLCASSLERLAANEQYFGPGTRLTVT.

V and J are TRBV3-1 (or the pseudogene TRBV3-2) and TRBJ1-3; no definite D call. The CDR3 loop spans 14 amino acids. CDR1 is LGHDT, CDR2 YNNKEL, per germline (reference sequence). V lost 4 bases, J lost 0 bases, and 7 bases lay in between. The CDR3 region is CASSRGISGNTIYF. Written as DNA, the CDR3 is TGTGCCAGCAGCCGAGGGATCTCTGGAAACACCATATATTTT.

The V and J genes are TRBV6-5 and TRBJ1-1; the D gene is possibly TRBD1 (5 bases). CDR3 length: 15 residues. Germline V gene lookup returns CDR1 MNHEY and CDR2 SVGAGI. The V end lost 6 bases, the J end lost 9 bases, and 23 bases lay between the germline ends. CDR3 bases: TGTGCCAGCAGACCCATATCTAGGGGCGCACCGAAAGCTTTCTTT. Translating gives CASRPISRGAPKAFF.

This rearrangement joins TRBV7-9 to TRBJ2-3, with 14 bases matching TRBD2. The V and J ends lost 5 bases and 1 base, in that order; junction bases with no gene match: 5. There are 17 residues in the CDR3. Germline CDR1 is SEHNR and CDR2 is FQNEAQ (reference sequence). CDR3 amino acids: CASSAPGLAGGTDTQYF. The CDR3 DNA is TGTGCCAGCAGCGCGCCGGGACTAGCGGGGGGCACAGATACGCAGTATTTT.

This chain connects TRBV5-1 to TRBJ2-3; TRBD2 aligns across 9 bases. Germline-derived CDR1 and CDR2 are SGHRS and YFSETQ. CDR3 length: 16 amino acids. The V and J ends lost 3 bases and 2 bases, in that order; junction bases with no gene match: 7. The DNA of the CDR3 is TGCGCCAGCAGCTCGGGAGCGGGAGGCTTCACAGATACGCAGTATTTT. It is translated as CASSSGAGGFTDTQYF.

The CDR3 spells CASSDGPETEAFF. DNA of the CDR3: TGTGCCAGCAGTGATGGGCCAGAAACTGAAGCTTTCTTT. This chain connects TRBV6-1 to TRBJ1-1, with D unclear. The CDR3 is 13 residues long. Germline CDR1 and CDR2: MNHNS and SASEGT. Between the trimmed V and J ends, which lost 3 bases and 5 bases, there was a span of 10 bases.

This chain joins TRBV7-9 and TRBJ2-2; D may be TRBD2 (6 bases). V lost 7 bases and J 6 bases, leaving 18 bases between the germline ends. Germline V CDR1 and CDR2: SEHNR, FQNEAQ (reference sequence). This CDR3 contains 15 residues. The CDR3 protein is CASTPTRESAGELFF. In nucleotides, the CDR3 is TGTGCCAGCACCCCCACGCGGGAAAGCGCCGGGGAGCTGTTTTTT.

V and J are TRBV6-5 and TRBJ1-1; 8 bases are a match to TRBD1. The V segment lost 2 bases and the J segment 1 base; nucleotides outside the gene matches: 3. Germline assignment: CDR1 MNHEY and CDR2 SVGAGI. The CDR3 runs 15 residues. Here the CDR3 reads CASSYGDRTNTEAFF. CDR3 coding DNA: TGTGCCAGCAGTTACGGGGACAGGACGAACACTGAAGCTTTCTTT.

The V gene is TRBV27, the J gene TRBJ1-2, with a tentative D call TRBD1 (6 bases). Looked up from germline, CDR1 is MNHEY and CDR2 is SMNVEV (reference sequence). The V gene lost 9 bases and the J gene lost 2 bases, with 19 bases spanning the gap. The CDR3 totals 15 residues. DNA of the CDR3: TGTGCCAGTACCCAAAACAGGGCACGCAACTATGGCTACACCTTC. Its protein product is CASTQNRARNYGYTF.

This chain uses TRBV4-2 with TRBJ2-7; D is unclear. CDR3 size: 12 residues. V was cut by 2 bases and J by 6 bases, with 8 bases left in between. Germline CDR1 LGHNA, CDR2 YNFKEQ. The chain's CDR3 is CASSQLAGEQYF. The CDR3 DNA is TGTGCCAGCAGCCAATTGGCAGGCGAGCAGTACTTC.

DNA of the CDR3: TGTGCCACAGGCGAGCACAGCGGGAGGGCCATGGAGACCCAGTACTTC. Its protein product is CATGEHSGRAMETQYF. This chain connects TRBV24-1 to TRBJ2-5; TRBD2 agrees at 10 bases. With V trimmed by 10 bases and J by 5 bases, 15 bases remained unmatched. Germline-derived CDR1 and CDR2 are KGHDR and SFDVKD. CDR3 size: 16 residues.

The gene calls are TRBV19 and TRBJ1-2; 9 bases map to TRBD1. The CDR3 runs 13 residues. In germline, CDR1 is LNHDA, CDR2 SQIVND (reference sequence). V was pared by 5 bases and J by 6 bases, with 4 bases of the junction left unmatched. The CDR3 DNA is TGTGCCAGTAGTCTCACAGGGGGCAATGGCTACACCTTC. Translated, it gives CASSLTGGNGYTF.

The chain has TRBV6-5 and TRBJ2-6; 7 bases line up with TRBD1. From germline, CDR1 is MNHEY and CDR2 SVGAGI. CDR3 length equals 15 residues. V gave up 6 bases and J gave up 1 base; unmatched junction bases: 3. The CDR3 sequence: CASSARGSGANVLTF. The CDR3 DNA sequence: TGTGCCAGCAGCGCCAGGGGGTCTGGGGCCAACGTCCTGACTTTC.

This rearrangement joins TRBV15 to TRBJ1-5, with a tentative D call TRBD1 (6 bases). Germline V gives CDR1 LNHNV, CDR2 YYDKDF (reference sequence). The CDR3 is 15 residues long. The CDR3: CTPSPRARGIQPQHF. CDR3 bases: TGTACTCCATCCCCCCGGGCCAGGGGAATCCAGCCCCAGCATTTT.

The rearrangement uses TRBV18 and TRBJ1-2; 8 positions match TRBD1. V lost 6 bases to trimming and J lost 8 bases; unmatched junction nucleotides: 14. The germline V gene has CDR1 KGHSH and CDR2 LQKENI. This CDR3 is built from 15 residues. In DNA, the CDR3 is TGTGCCAGCTCCCCCTCGGACAGGGCCTCCCTAGGCTACACCTTC. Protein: CASSPSDRASLGYTF.

CDR3 residues: CASSVSGIQYF. The CDR3 nucleotides read TGTGCCAGCAGTGTAAGCGGCATTCAGTACTTC. The chain uses TRBV25-1 and TRBJ2-4; the D gene is possibly TRBD2 (5 bases). V lost 4 bases to trimming and J lost 9 bases, with 7 bases between them. Per the germline V gene, CDR1 is MGHDK and CDR2 is SYGVNS. CDR3 size: 11 residues.

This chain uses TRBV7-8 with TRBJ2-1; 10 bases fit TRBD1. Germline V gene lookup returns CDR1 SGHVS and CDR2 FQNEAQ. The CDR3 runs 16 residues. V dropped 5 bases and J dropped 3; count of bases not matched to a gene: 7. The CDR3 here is CASSGDRGRYYNEQFF. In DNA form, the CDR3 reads TGTGCCAGCAGCGGGGACAGGGGTAGGTACTACAATGAGCAGTTCTTC.

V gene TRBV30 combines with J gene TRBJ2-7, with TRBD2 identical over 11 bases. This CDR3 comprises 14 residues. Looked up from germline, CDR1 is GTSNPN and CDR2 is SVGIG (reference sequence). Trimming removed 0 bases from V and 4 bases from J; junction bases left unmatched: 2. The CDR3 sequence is CAWSVTSGSYEQYF. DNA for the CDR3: TGTGCCTGGAGTGTCACTAGCGGGAGTTACGAGCAGTACTTC.

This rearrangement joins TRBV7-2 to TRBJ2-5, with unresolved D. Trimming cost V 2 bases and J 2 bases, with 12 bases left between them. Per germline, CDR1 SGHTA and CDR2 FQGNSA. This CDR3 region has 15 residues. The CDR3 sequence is CASSLSFGIQETQYF. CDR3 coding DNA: TGTGCCAGCAGCTTAAGTTTCGGTATACAAGAGACCCAGTACTTC. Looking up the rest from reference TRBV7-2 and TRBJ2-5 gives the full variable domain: GAGVSQSPSNKVTEKGKDVELRCDPISGHTALYWYRQSLGQGLEFLIYFQGNSAPDKSGLPSDRFSAERTGGSVSTLTIQRTQQEDSAVYLCASSLSFGIQETQYFGPGTRLLVL.

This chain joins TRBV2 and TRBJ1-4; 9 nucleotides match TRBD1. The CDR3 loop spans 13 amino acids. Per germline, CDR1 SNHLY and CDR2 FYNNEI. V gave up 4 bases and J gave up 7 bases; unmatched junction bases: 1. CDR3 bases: TGTGCCAGCAGTGTGGACAGGGGTGAAAAACTGTTTTTT. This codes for CASSVDRGEKLFF.